These 24 T cell receptor beta chains were all obtained from the same sample, sequenced in a study of response to subunit inactivated influenza vaccine. TCRdb ran MiXCR on the RT-PCR reads and lists one entry per CDR3 protein. The sample has 400,000 to 550,000 distinct CDR3 sequences; over 25% are singletons. The sequencing used CD4+ T cells sorted from PBMCs, collected roughly 5 days after vaccination. All receptors come from a man in his forties or fifties who received an inactivated influenza vaccine.

This clonotype was counted at least ten times. J is TRBJ2-1 and V is TRBV10-3; D unclear. The germline V gene has CDR1 ENHRY and CDR2 SYGVKD. The CDR3 totals 11 residues. Deletions cut 3 bases from V and 5 bases from J, with 2 bases between. The CDR3 bases are TGTGCCATCAGTGAAGACAATGAGCAGTTCTTC. Residues: CAISEDNEQFF.

The genes are TRBV29-1 and TRBJ2-7; the D call may be TRBD1 or TRBD2 (5 bases each). The CDR3 length is 11 residues. The V end lost 7 bases, the J end lost 9 bases, and 16 bases lay between the germline ends. Germline CDR1 reads SQVTM; CDR2 reads ANQGSEA. CDR3 coding DNA: TGCAGCGCACCGGGACCGAACGGGCAGTACTTC. Translation gives CSAPGPNGQYF.

In this sample, this clonotype turned up many times. This chain links TRBV5-1 with TRBJ2-5, with D maybe TRBD1 (6 bases). This CDR3 has 14 residues. Between the trimmed V and J ends, which lost 3 bases and 2 bases, there was a span of 11 bases. Per germline, CDR1 SGHRS and CDR2 YFSETQ. This CDR3 is CASSSMTGQETQYF. CDR3 bases: TGCGCCAGCAGCTCAATGACAGGACAAGAGACCCAGTACTTC.

The V and J genes are TRBV24-1 and TRBJ2-7; TRBD1 agrees at 9 bases. J gave up 4 bases and V 3 bases, and 18 bases lay outside the gene matches. CDR3 length: 19 residues. Germline-derived CDR1 and CDR2 are KGHDR and SFDVKD. CDR3 sequence: CATSDPKPKTGGIVYEQYF. The DNA of the CDR3 is TGTGCCACCAGTGATCCCAAACCAAAAACAGGGGGCATCGTGTACGAGCAGTACTTC.

This clonotype showed up just a few times. The chain couples TRBV20-1 to TRBJ2-1; D may be TRBD2 (6 bases). In germline, CDR1 is DFQATT, CDR2 SNEGSKA (reference sequence). V gave up 6 bases and J gave up 0 bases, with 18 bases separating them. The CDR3 has 16 amino acids. The CDR3 protein is CSAPFLARSSYNEQFF. The CDR3 nucleotides are TGCAGTGCCCCTTTTCTAGCGAGAAGCTCCTACAATGAGCAGTTCTTC.

This clonotype turned up a few times. The rearrangement joins TRBV4-1 to TRBJ1-4; TRBD1 is a possible D gene (5 bases). The V end lost 5 bases, the J end lost 6 bases, and 16 bases lay between the germline ends. The germline V gene has CDR1 MGHRA and CDR2 YSYEKL. This CDR3 is built from 15 residues. CDR3 DNA sequence: TGCGCCAGCAGCGAAGCGGGTGGGACGGATGAAAAACTGTTTTTT. It encodes CASSEAGGTDEKLFF.

This chain uses TRBV5-1 with TRBJ2-7; 8 bases are a match to TRBD2. The ends lost 4 bases at V and 4 bases at J; junction bases unmatched: 10. From germline, CDR1 is SGHRS and CDR2 YFSETQ. The CDR3 runs 15 residues. CDR3 DNA: TGCGCCAGCAGCCTCGGCGGCGGGAGGCGGTACGAGCAGTACTTC. As protein: CASSLGGGRRYEQYF.

This clonotype was seen more than once but under ten times. The chain has TRBV15 and TRBJ2-3; 7 bases line up with TRBD1. After removal of 8 bases from V and 1 base from J, the junction contained 15 bases not matched to a gene. Looked up from germline, CDR1 is LNHNV and CDR2 is YYDKDF (reference sequence). The CDR3 consists of 17 residues. The CDR3 protein is CATFPRGGQGGTDTQYF. The CDR3, as DNA: TGTGCCACCTTTCCTCGAGGCGGGCAGGGGGGCACAGATACGCAGTATTTT.

The chain is built from TRBV28 and TRBJ1-4; TRBD1 is a possible D gene (6 bases). CDR3 length: 15 amino acids. Trimming cost V 2 bases and J 7 bases, with 14 bases left between them. From germline, CDR1 is MDHEN and CDR2 SYDVKM. The CDR3 here is CASSLLQGGGEKLFF. As DNA, the CDR3 is TGTGCCAGCAGTTTACTACAGGGAGGGGGTGAAAAACTGTTTTTT.

V gene TRBV5-1 combines with J gene TRBJ2-1; TRBD1 matches 8 bases. The length of the CDR3 is 15 residues. The J segment lost 4 bases and the V segment lost 0 bases, leaving 3 bases of the junction unmatched. Germline V gives CDR1 SGHRS, CDR2 YFSETQ. CDR3 region: CASSLDQGAYNEQFF. The CDR3 nucleotides are TGCGCCAGCAGCTTGGACCAGGGGGCTTACAATGAGCAGTTCTTC.

V is TRBV30 and J is TRBJ1-1; D is unresolved. Trimming left V 3 bases short and J 10 bases short, with 21 bases between. From germline, CDR1 is GTSNPN and CDR2 SVGIG (reference sequence). This CDR3 contains 14 residues. In DNA form, the CDR3 reads TGTGCCTGGAGGCCGGGAGGCGGGGTGATACGAGCTTTCTTT. Translated, it gives CAWRPGGGVIRAFF.

This clonotype showed up just a few times. The rearrangement uses TRBV29-1 and TRBJ2-3, with 10 bases that match TRBD2. Germline assignment: CDR1 SQVTM and CDR2 ANQGSEA. The CDR3 totals 15 residues. The J segment lost 2 bases and the V segment lost 5 bases, leaving 7 bases of the junction unmatched. DNA of the CDR3: TGCAGCGTTAACGGGCTAGCGGGAGACACAGATACGCAGTATTTT. Translation: CSVNGLAGDTDTQYF.

V and J are TRBV20-1 and TRBJ2-1, with 12 positions matching TRBD2. There are 16 residues in the CDR3. J was trimmed by 4 bases and V by 0 bases; bases with no gene match: 4. Germline V lookup: CDR1 DFQATT, CDR2 SNEGSKA (reference sequence). CDR3 protein: CSARDGTSGRYNEQFF. For the CDR3, the DNA is TGCAGTGCTAGAGATGGTACTAGCGGGAGGTACAATGAGCAGTTCTTC.

At least ten counts were recorded for this clonotype. The V and J genes are TRBV5-1 and TRBJ2-1; TRBD1 agrees at 9 bases. The germline gives CDR1 SGHRS, CDR2 YFSETQ. This CDR3 spans 15 amino acids. The trim removed 4 bases at V and 4 bases at J, leaving 6 bases unmatched. The DNA of the CDR3 is TGCGCCAGCAGCCCGGCGGGACAGGGTTACAATGAGCAGTTCTTC. Its translation: CASSPAGQGYNEQFF.

This clonotype turned up a few times. This sequence joins TRBV28 and TRBJ2-7; a possible D gene is TRBD1 (7 bases). V dropped 6 bases and J dropped 2 bases, with 14 bases sitting between them. Germline V gene lookup returns CDR1 MDHEN and CDR2 SYDVKM. This CDR3 has 14 amino acids. CDR3 amino acids: CASRSGGPAYEQYF. CDR3 nucleotide sequence: TGTGCCAGCAGATCAGGGGGGCCGGCCTACGAGCAGTACTTC.

This clonotype occurred a few times. The V and J genes are TRBV12-3 or TRBV12-4 and TRBJ2-1, with TRBD2 matching 11 bases. The V segment lost 6 bases and the J segment 6 bases; nucleotides outside the gene matches: 4. This CDR3 spans 14 amino acids. CDR3 sequence reads: CASRLAGGGNEQFF. CDR3 DNA sequence: TGTGCCAGCAGGCTAGCGGGAGGTGGCAATGAGCAGTTCTTC.

The V gene is TRBV7-8, the J gene TRBJ2-4, with D possibly TRBD1 on 6 matching bases. V was trimmed by 5 bases and J by 0 bases, leaving 14 bases between them. The length of the CDR3 is 16 residues. Looked up from germline, CDR1 is SGHVS and CDR2 is FQNEAQ. CDR3 loop: CASSPKQGLAKNIQYF. CDR3 in DNA: TGTGCCAGCAGCCCCAAACAGGGCCTAGCCAAAAACATTCAGTACTTC.

There are many counts of this clonotype. J is TRBJ2-2 and V is TRBV4-2; 12 bases match TRBD2. J gave up 7 bases and V 0 bases, and 6 bases lay outside the gene matches. Germline V CDR1 and CDR2: LGHNA, YNFKEQ. The CDR3 is 17 residues long. CDR3 sequence: CASSQDSLAGGFGELFF. The DNA of the CDR3 is TGTGCCAGCAGCCAAGATTCCCTAGCGGGGGGGTTCGGGGAGCTGTTTTTT.

The rearrangement joins TRBV6-1 to TRBJ2-2, with 14 positions matching TRBD2. This CDR3 is built from 16 residues. Trimming removed 6 bases from V and 6 bases from J; junction bases left unmatched: 6. The germline CDR1 and CDR2 sequences are MNHNS and SASEGT. This CDR3 is CASRTSGGAEAGELFF. The CDR3 region has the DNA TGTGCCAGCAGGACTAGCGGGGGGGCCGAGGCCGGGGAGCTGTTTTTT.

This clonotype turned up a few times. V and J are TRBV29-1 and TRBJ2-7, with TRBD2 identical over 7 bases. CDR1 is SQVTM and CDR2 is ANQGSEA in the germline V gene. Unmatched junction bases numbered 10, after V lost 0 bases and J lost 5 bases. The CDR3 covers 15 residues. For the CDR3, the DNA is TGCAGCGTTGAAGATCGGGCAGCGGGAATCGACGAGCAGTACTTC. Translated: CSVEDRAAGIDEQYF.

The V gene is TRBV12-3 or TRBV12-4, the J gene TRBJ1-2, with 9 bases fitting TRBD1. The CDR3 spans 14 residues. V lost 7 bases and J lost 8; bases outside the gene matches: 11. DNA of the CDR3: TGTGCCAGCACCCTTGCCGGGACAGGGACCGGCTACACCTTC. It translates to CASTLAGTGTGYTF.

This clonotype has just a few counts. The rearrangement uses TRBV6-6 and TRBJ1-1; possibly TRBD1 for D (5 bases). CDR1 is MNHNY, CDR2 SVGAGI, per germline (reference sequence). The CDR3 sequence is 13 residues long. Trimming left V 7 bases short and J 4 bases short, with 13 bases between. The chain's CDR3 is CASTTWGGTEAFF. The DNA for the CDR3 is TGTGCCAGCACCACCTGGGGGGGCACTGAAGCTTTCTTT.

This sequence joins TRBV28 and TRBJ2-7, with TRBD2 matching over 9 bases. V was pared by 5 bases and J by 5 bases, with 13 bases of the junction left unmatched. Per germline, CDR1 MDHEN and CDR2 SYDVKM. CDR3 size: 16 residues. CDR3 protein: CASSRPMGLAEHEQYF. CDR3 sequence (DNA): TGTGCCAGCAGTCGACCTATGGGACTAGCAGAACACGAGCAGTACTTC.

The chain joins TRBV29-1 to TRBJ1-5; 10 nucleotides align to TRBD1. Germline values: CDR1 SQVTM, CDR2 ANQGSEA. The CDR3 extends over 13 amino acids. V trimming: 4 bases; J trimming: 6 bases; junction bases outside the gene matches: 3. CDR3 nucleotide sequence: TGCAGCGTTGGGACAGGGGGAGGTCAGCCCCAGCATTTT. This encodes CSVGTGGGQPQHF.